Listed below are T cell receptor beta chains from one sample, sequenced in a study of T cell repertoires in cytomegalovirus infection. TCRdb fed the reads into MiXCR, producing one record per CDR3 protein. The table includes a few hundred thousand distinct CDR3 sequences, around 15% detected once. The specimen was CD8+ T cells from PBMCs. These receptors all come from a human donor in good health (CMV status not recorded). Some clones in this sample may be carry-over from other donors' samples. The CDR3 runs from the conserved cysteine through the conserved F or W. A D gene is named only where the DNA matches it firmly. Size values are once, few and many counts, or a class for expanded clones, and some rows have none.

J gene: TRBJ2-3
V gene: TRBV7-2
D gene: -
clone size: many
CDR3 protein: CASSLGWTLTDTQYF
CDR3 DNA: TGTGCCAGCAGCTTAGGTTGGACGCTCACAGATACGCAGTATTTT

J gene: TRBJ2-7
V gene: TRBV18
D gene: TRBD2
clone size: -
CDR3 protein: CASSAGGDPYEQYF
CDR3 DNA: TGTGCCAGCTCAGCGGGGGGGGATCCATACGAGCAGTACTTC

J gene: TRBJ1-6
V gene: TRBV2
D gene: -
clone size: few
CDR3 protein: CASSATGTPPLHF
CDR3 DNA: TGTGCCAGCAGTGCAACAGGGACCCCACCCCTCCACTTT

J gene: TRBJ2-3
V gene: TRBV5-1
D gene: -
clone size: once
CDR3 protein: CASSRRPFTDTQYF
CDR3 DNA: TGCGCCAGCAGCCGCCGACCGTTCACAGATACGCAGTATTTT

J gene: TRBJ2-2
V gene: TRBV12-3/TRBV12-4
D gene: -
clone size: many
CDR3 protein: CASSPSSAPGTGELFF
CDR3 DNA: TGTGCCAGCAGCCCTTCTAGCGCCCCAGGCACCGGGGAGCTGTTTTTT

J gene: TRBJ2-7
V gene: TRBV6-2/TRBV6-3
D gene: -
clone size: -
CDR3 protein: CASSGTEYSYEQYF
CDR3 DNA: TGTGCCAGCAGTGGGACGGAATACTCCTACGAGCAGTACTTC

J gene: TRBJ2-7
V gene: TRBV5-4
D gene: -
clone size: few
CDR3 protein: CASQQGISEQYF
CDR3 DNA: TGTGCCAGCCAGCAGGGGATAAGCGAGCAGTACTTC

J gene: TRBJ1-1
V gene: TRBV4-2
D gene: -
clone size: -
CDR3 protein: CASSQEGRGNTEAFF
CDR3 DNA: TGTGCCAGCAGCCAAGAAGGGCGGGGGAACACTGAAGCTTTCTTT

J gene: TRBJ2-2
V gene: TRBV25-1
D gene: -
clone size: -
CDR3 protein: CASSEYFTGPTGELFF
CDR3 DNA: TGTGCCAGCAGTGAATACTTCACAGGGCCCACCGGGGAGCTGTTTTTT

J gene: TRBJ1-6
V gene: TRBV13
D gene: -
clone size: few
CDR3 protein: CASSLDRINSPLHF
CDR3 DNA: TGTGCCAGCAGCTTAGATCGGATTAATTCACCCCTCCACTTT

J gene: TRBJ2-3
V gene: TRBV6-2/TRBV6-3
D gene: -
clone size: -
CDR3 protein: CASSYGVSPSDTQYF
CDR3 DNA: TGTGCCAGCAGTTACGGCGTATCCCCATCAGATACGCAGTATTTT

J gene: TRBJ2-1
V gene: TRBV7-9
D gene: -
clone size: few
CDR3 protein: CASEGRSYNEQFF
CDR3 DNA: TGTGCCAGCGAGGGGAGGTCCTACAATGAGCAGTTCTTC

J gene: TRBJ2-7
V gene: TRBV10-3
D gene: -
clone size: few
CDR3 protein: CAIMEEEGYSYEQYF
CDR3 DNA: TGTGCCATCATGGAAGAAGAGGGGTACTCCTACGAGCAGTACTTC

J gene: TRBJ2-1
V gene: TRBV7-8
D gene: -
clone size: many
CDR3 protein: CASSLGASSYNEQFF
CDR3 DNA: TGTGCCAGCAGCTTAGGAGCTAGCTCCTACAATGAGCAGTTCTTC

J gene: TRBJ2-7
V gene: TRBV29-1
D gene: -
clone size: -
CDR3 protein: CSVSSQAGGDYEQYF
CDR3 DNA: TGCAGCGTTTCTTCACAGGCCGGTGGGGACTACGAGCAGTACTTC

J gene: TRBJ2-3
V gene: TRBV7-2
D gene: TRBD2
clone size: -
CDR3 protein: CASCNPSGDHLSTTTEYF
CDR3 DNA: TGTGCCAGCTGCAATCCTAGCGGGGATCATCTAAGCACAACTACGGAGTATTTT

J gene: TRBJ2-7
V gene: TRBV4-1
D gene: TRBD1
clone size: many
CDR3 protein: CASSPRGQALGADYYEQYF
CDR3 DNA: TGCGCCAGCAGCCCCCGGGGACAGGCCCTTGGTGCTGACTACTACGAGCAGTACTTC

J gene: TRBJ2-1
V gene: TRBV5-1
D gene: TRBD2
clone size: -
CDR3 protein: CASSSGLAGANYNEQFF
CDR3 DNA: TGCGCCAGCAGCTCGGGACTAGCGGGGGCCAATTACAATGAGCAGTTCTTC

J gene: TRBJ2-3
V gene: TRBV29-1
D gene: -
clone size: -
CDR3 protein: CSGKNSTDTQYF
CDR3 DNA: TGCAGCGGAAAGAATTCCACAGATACGCAGTATTTT

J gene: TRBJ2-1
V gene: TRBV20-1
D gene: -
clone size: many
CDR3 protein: CSAPRGPNEQFF
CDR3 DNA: TGCAGTGCCCCCCGAGGGCCTAATGAGCAGTTCTTC

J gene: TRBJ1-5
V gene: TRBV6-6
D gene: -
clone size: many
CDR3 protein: CASSYNNNQPQHF
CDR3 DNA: TGTGCCAGCAGTTACAACAACAATCAGCCCCAGCATTTT

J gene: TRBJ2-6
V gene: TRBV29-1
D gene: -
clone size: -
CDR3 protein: CSVEDRRGRGANVLTF
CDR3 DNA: TGCAGCGTTGAAGATCGTAGGGGGAGGGGGGCCAACGTCCTGACTTTC

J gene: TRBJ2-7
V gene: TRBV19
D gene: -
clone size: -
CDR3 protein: CASGVGGYEQYF
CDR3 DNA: TGTGCCAGTGGGGTAGGGGGCTACGAGCAGTACTTC

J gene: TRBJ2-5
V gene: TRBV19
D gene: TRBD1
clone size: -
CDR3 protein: CASSPGQGTGETQYF
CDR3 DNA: TGTGCCAGTAGTCCGGGACAGGGGACTGGGGAGACCCAGTACTTC

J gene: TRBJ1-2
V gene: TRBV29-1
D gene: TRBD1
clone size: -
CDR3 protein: CSGQGLYGYTF
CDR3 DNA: TGCAGCGGACAGGGGCTCTATGGCTACACCTTC

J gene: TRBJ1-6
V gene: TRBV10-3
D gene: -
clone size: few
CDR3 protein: CATRQESSYNSPLHF
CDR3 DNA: TGTGCCACCCGACAGGAGAGCTCCTATAATTCACCCCTCCACTTT

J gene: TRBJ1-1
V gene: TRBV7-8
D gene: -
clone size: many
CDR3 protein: CASSLTGPGAENTEAFF
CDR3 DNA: TGTGCCAGCAGCTTAACGGGACCCGGGGCGGAGAACACTGAAGCTTTCTTT

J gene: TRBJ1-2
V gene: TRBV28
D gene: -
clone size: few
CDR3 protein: CASSSRIVHTGSEKMGYTF
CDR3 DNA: TGTGCCAGCAGTTCCCGAATTGTGCACACAGGGTCCGAGAAGATGGGCTACACCTTC

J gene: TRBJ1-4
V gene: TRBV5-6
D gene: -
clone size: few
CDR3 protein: CASSPGTSAAREEKLFF
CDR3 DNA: TGTGCCAGCAGCCCCGGTACAAGTGCCGCGCGAGAGGAAAAACTGTTTTTT

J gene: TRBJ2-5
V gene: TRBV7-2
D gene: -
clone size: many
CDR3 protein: CASSLSYGLIGETQYF
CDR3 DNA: TGTGCCAGCAGCTTATCTTACGGGTTAATCGGAGAGACCCAGTACTTC

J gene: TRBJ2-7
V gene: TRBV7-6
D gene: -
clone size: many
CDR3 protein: CASSPGTDETYEQYF
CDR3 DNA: TGTGCCAGCAGCCCAGGGACGGACGAAACCTACGAGCAGTACTTC

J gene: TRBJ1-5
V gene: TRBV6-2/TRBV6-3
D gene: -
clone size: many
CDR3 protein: CASSYSNGDVESGRPQHF
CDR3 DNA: TGTGCCAGCAGTTACTCGAACGGGGACGTCGAATCGGGGCGGCCCCAGCATTTT

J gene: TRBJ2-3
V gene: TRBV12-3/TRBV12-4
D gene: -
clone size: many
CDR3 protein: CASTPVGSTDTQYF
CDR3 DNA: TGTGCCAGCACCCCCGTGGGGTCCACAGATACGCAGTATTTT

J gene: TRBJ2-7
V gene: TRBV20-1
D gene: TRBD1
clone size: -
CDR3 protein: CSAMGQGVIGSYEQYF
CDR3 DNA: TGCAGTGCTATGGGACAGGGGGTAATAGGGTCCTACGAGCAGTACTTC

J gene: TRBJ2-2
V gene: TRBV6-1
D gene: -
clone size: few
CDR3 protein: CASSDTMNTGELFF
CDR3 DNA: TGTGCCAGCAGTGACACTATGAACACCGGGGAGCTGTTTTTT

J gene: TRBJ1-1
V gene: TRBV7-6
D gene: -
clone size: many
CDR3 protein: CASSLGGGVSHTEAFF
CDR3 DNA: TGTGCCAGCAGCTTAGGGGGGGGGGTATCCCACACTGAAGCTTTCTTT

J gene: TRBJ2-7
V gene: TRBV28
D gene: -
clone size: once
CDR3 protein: CASSISFGTISYEQYF
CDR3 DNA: TGTGCCAGCAGTATTAGTTTCGGGACCATCTCCTACGAGCAGTACTTC

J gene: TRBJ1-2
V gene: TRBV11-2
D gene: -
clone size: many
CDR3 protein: CASSLSGDVGGYTF
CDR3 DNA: TGTGCCAGCAGCTTATCGGGGGATGTAGGTGGCTACACCTTC

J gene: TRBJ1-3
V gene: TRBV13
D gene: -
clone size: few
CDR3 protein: CASSRGRPSGNTIYF
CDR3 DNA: TGTGCCAGCAGCCGGGGACGGCCCTCTGGAAACACCATATATTTT

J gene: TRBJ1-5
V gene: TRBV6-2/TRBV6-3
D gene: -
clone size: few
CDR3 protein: CASRRTASNQPQHF
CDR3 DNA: TGTGCCAGCAGACGGACAGCTAGCAATCAGCCCCAGCATTTT

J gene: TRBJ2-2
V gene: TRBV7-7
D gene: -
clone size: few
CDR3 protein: CASSLGEEGVTGELFF
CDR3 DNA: TGTGCTAGCAGCTTAGGAGAGGAGGGGGTCACCGGGGAGCTGTTTTTT

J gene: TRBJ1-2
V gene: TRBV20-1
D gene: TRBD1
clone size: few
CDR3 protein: CSARKGTGANYGYTF
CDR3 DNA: TGCAGTGCTAGAAAAGGGACAGGAGCTAACTATGGCTACACCTTC

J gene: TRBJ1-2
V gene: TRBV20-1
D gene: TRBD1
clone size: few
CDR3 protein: CSARDTKTGAYGYTF
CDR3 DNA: TGCAGTGCTAGAGACACGAAGACAGGGGCCTATGGCTACACCTTC

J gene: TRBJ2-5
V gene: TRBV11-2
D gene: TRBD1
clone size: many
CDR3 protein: CASSLDHGTGQETQYF
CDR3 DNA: TGTGCCAGCAGCTTGGACCACGGGACAGGCCAAGAGACCCAGTACTTC

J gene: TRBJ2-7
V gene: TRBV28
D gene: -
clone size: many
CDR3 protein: CASRPSGALYEQYF
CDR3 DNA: TGTGCCAGCAGACCATCCGGGGCCCTCTACGAGCAGTACTTC

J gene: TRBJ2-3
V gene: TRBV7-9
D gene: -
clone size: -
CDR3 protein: CASSSNKALERHTDTQYF
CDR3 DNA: TGTGCCAGCAGCTCAAACAAGGCCCTCGAGAGGCACACAGATACGCAGTATTTT

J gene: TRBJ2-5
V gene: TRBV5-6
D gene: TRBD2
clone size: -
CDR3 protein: CASSLELAAQETQYF
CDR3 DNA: TGTGCCAGCAGCTTGGAACTAGCGGCTCAAGAGACCCAGTACTTC

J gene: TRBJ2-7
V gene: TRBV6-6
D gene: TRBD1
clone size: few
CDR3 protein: CASSLLTGILYEQYF
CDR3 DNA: TGTGCCAGCAGTCTCCTGACAGGGATCCTCTACGAGCAGTACTTC

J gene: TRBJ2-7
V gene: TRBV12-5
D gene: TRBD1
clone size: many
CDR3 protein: CASGLSKRQGQYEQYF
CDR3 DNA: TGTGCTAGTGGTTTGAGTAAGCGACAGGGGCAATACGAGCAGTACTTC

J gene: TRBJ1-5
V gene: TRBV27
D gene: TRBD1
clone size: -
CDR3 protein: CASSFVPLTGVNQPQHF
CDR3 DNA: TGTGCCAGCAGTTTCGTTCCCCTGACAGGGGTTAATCAGCCCCAGCATTTT

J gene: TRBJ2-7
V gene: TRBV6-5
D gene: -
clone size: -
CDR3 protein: CASSYSVGAAVEQYF
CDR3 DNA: TGTGCCAGCAGTTACTCGGTGGGAGCCGCGGTCGAGCAGTACTTC